This T cell receptor (beta chain) was profiled in a study of molecular identifiers for immune sequencing clone quantification. The germline CDR1 and CDR2 sequences are MDHEN and SYDVKM. This CDR3 region has 19 residues. Of note for this clonotype: The junction departs from the called germline gene at one end, perhaps through a read error.

As previously described, bulk TCR libraries were made using listed TCR primers. TCRdb reprocessed the PCR reads via MiXCR and lists one record per CDR3 protein. The repertoire consists of just under 650,000 distinct CDR3 sequences, with 20% occurring once and the leading ten covering approximately 0.9%. The sample consisted of naive CD8+ T cells from blood, with Jurkat cell RNA spiked in. Subset described: FACS-sorted CD8+CD4-CCR7+CD45RA+ naive T cells. The genes are TRBV28 and TRBJ2-2, with 10 bases aligning to TRBD2. The sequence came from a human donor in good health. Some libraries in this study had Jurkat cell RNA spiked in. CDR3 protein: CASSFVLERGGLDSGELVF. In DNA form, the CDR3 reads TGTGCCAGCAGTTTTGTACTCGAGCGGGGGGGCCTTGATTCCGGGGAGCTGGTTTTT.